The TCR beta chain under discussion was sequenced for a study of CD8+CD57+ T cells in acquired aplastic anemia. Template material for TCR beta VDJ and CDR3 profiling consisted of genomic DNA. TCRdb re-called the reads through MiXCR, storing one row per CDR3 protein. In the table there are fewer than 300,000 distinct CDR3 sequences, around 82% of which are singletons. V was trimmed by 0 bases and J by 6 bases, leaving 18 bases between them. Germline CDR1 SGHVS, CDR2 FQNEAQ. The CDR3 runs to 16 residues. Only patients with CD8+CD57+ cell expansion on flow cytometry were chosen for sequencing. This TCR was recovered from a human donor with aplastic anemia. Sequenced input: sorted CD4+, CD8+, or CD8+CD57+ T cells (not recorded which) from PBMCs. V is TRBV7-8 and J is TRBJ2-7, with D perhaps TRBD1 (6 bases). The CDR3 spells CASSLAGHADLAEQYV. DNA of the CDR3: TGTGCCAGCAGCTTAGCGGGACATGCCGACCTGGCCGAGCAGTACGTC.